This T cell receptor beta chain appears in the sequencing data of a study of cytomegalovirus exposure and HLA in healthy donors (TCRdb year 2017). With respect to the entire study: According to an earlier analysis of several hundred of the donors, 150 million to 200 million T cells yielded some 120 million unique TCR beta sequences and less than 300 Gb of sequence data. An early release that covered 640 HLA-typed donors contained 250 to 350 gigabases of sequencing data and approximately 85 million unique TCR sequences. The genetic ancestry cluster associated with self-reported Caucasian donors included over 65% of the roughly 410 genotyped donors. The aim of the study was to test whether cataloging public T cell receptors could identify signatures of past pathogen exposure. The study used immunosequencing to profile the T cell repertoires of more than 650 subjects and linked those repertoires to cytomegalovirus serostatus. In addition to the first cohort of 666 subjects, a separate validation cohort of approximately 130 different subjects was used. High-throughput TCR immunosequencing, statistical association of individual TCRs with disease status, and machine learning were combined to predict cytomegalovirus infection status. A later analysis re-examined previously published TCR beta repertoires from just over 650 donors and added high-resolution HLA genotyping to investigate patterns of TCR occurrence. Rather than drawing on any new phenotypic data, the later analysis identified candidate immune exposures from TCR beta sequences and the way those sequences occurred across donors. To decide whether each TCR beta V gene segment behaved as functional or pseudogenic, an earlier analysis of several hundred of the donors relied on high-throughput TCR beta sequencing. Donor age, sex, ethnicity and CMV serostatus were collected together with the repertoire data. In a later genetic analysis, genome-wide SNP genotypes for about 65% of the roughly 700 donors were used, and that subset was treated as a discovery cohort. All discovery cohort repertoires had been generated on a single sequencing platform. HLA typing included class I and class II loci at four-digit resolution. Typing coverage varied by locus: roughly 620-630 donors for A, B, C, DRB1 and DQB1; approximately 520 for DQA1; 606 for DPA1; approximately 450 for DPB1. Because of strong linkage in the cohort, five DR-DQ haplotypes were treated as single units for association and clustering. Among some 400 genotyped donors of the cohort, an average of approximately 220,000 unique TCR beta nucleotide sequences was sequenced per donor, of which about 18% were non-productive.

Libraries were built with the immunoSEQ multiplex PCR assay. For the multiplex PCR, a mixture combining 60 forward primers for TCR Vbeta segments and 13 reverse primers for TCR Jbeta segments was used. The CDR3 region of rearranged TCR beta genes was amplified from genomic DNA by a multiplex PCR assay. On the Illumina HiSeq System, the amplified TCR beta libraries were sequenced as 87-base-pair reads. For the original study's pipeline: Across the roughly 670 repertoires, a later analysis counted approximately 75 million unique TCR beta chains, approximately 12 million of which were shared by at least two donors. Raw reads were error-corrected and collapsed into unique sequences with a nearest-neighbor algorithm that merged closely related sequences to remove PCR and sequencing errors. Alignment of CDR3 sequences to IMGT reference sequences was used to assign V, D and J gene segments. Each retained sequence needed at least a six-nucleotide match to both a V gene segment and a J gene segment. A rearrangement counted as productive if the CDR3 had no stop codons and remained in frame with V and J, and every other rearrangement counted as non-productive. CDR3 was defined by IMGT convention, running from the second conserved V-encoded cysteine to the conserved J-encoded phenylalanine. The earlier analysis of 500 to 600 of the donors excluded sequences that lacked an unambiguous match to a single V gene segment. An earlier analysis of a few hundred of the donors called V segments functional above 56.7% productive rearrangements and segregating when the between-donor standard deviation exceeded 5%. A statistical classification framework was developed to diagnose cytomegalovirus status using the catalog of TCR beta chain sequences. In a later analysis, TCR nucleotide sequences were compared against IMGT/GENE-DB human TR gene sequences so that V and J genes could be assigned. A later analysis assigned CDR3 sequences and most-parsimonious VDJ recombination scenarios with the TCRdist pipeline. In a later analysis, each TCR beta chain was defined by its CDR3 amino acid sequence together with its V-gene family, and reads lacking a unique V-gene family were excluded. In a later analysis, around 600 highly shared, low-generation-probability nucleotide sequences were removed to address suspected cross-contamination and a sequencing artifact. For each public chain, a later analysis derived a clonal expansion index from normalized ranks of inferred template counts within each repertoire. In a later analysis, generation probabilities were computed using a VDJ recombination model fitted to out-of-frame rearrangements, and the results were checked against IGoR. A later analysis scored TCR-TCR, TCR-HLA and TCR-CMV co-occurrence with hypergeometric tests, applying a repertoire-size bias correction to TCR pairs. To estimate false discovery rates, a later analysis permuted the HLA or CMV assignments 20 times. A later analysis grouped co-occurring TCRs with DBSCAN, adding TCRdist sequence similarity when clustering within HLA-allele-positive subsets. Repertoires with fewer than 30,000 or more than 120,000 public chains, plus five repertoires with anomalous nucleotide sharing, were excluded from co-occurrence clustering. Entries here come from immuneACCESS through TCRdb and include only in-frame sequences with V and J called. Some clones fail to appear in such tables; in the studies checked, an unresolved V gene covers under half of the shortfall, and the cause of the remainder is unknown. V and J calls and clone size come straight from that table; D and trimming were deduced from the DNA. This sample comprises about 63,000 clones, roughly 67% of them detected only once. About 5.5% of the sample comes from the top ten.

The CDR1 and CDR2 encoded by the germline V gene are SGHDT and YYEEEE. At the junction V is shortened by 5 bases and J by 7 bases; bases outside the gene matches: 6. The CDR3 contains 12 residues, cysteine and phenylalanine counted. The kept DNA is CDR3 alone, 36 bases in frame from the first base. The cohort comprised approximately 700 healthy bone marrow donors. Cohort members were all nominally healthy when sampled, although unrecorded immune exposures were likely present. The donor tested CMV seronegative and was one of the 352 seronegative cohort members. Every donor gave a peripheral blood sample, and the peripheral blood mononuclear cells from that sample were used for TCR beta sequencing. The Qiagen DNeasy Blood Extraction Kit was used to extract genomic DNA from the blood cell samples. In the case of this clone: The specificity of this receptor is unknown. Per-nucleotide qualities are absent, and no much larger clonotype sits a single base away.

The full study reports these points: Most CMV-associated TCR beta chains appeared to be HLA-restricted in a later analysis, and the HLA associations seemed to be driven largely by CMV exposure. In the study, approximately 160 TCR beta chains were listed as associated with cytomegalovirus. The only immune exposure information available for the cohort was CMV serostatus. Broadly in line with IMGT annotations, most TCR beta V segments showed up in productive rearrangements about 90% or about 30% of the time in an earlier analysis of about 500 of the donors. In a later genetic analysis, fewer N-insertions in productive TCRs were reported among donors in an Asian-associated ancestry cluster than the 666-donor mean. In a later analysis, HLA-associated TCR beta chains were found to be more clonally expanded and to have lower generation probabilities than equally common non-associated chains. In a later analysis, several top co-occurrence clusters were reported to appear linked to parvovirus B19, influenza, CMV and Epstein-Barr virus. In a later analysis, the rate of TCR association differed among HLA loci, with DRB1 alleles having the most associated TCRs and HLA-C alleles having the fewest. Roughly uniform sequencing depth across donors was assumed in presence/absence analyses, although this assumption may not hold. Some IMGT-functional V segments, including TRBV6-2 and TRBV6-3, could not be distinguished by the 87-base-pair reads and were therefore excluded. Specific HLA alleles were associated with 15,000 to 20,000 TCR beta sequences at a false discovery rate of 0.05 in a later analysis. While some public TCRs were present in many individuals, most TCR sequences turned up only very rarely across donors. A later genetic analysis associated a missense DCLRE1C variant with V-gene and J-gene trimming of TCR beta chains, and an independent cohort replicated the association. Correlated functional status among segregating V segments might reflect linkage disequilibrium, but an unknown experimental factor could not be ruled out. When HLA alleles, especially DR and DQ, strongly co-occurred, TCR associations were difficult to assign to individual alleles. A further reported finding was that TCR beta sequences accurately predicted the HLA-A and HLA-B alleles for most subjects in the first cohort. A cluster of highly shared sequence variants was judged likely to be a technical artifact of the sequencing pipeline. The authors suggested that the approach could potentially be extended to other disease states and immunological phenotypes. A few of the identified cytomegalovirus-associated TCR beta chains were confirmed in vitro to be specific for cytomegalovirus antigens. In both the original and validation cohorts, the classifier was reported to diagnose cytomegalovirus status with high specificity and sensitivity. Because HLA typing was unavailable for some donors at each locus, only the typed subset was used in association tests. Only TCR beta chains were sequenced in this cohort, and the absence of alpha or paired-chain data limited detectable features. The earlier analysis of nearly 600 of the donors excluded roughly 17 rarely observed V segments, including chromosome 9 orphons, because counts were too low.

The sequencing sample was made of PBMCs. Recombination connected TRBV5-6 to TRBJ2-7; 7 middle bases align to TRBD1. The TCR originated in a man aged 50-60 years in good health and CMV-seronegative. The DNA is TGTGCCAGCAGACTAATACAGGGGGAGCAGTACTTC. Its protein reads: CASRLIQGEQYF.